These T cell receptor beta chains were read from a single sample in a study of beta chain features in type 1 diabetes. Clones were read by immunoSEQ multiplex PCR, and TCRdb kept only the in-frame ones, dropping some. The sample lists 300,000 or so clones, about a tenth seen once, with more than 0.8% in the top ten. Source material: central memory CD4+ T cells from blood. The receptors come from a man aged 25 to 40 with type 1 diabetes. The CDR3 runs from the conserved cysteine through the conserved F or W. The D gene is left open where the match is weak. Rows may omit the clone size; those that give it use once, few, many or a size class.

cdr3_nt,cdr3_aa,d_call,j_call,v_call,clone_size
TGTGCCAGCAGCTTAGACAGGGAGACCCAGTACTTC,CASSLDRETQYF,.,TRBJ2-5,TRBV5-4,few
TGTGCCAGCAGCCTCGGTGGGGTCTTAGACAATCAGCCCCAGCATTTT,CASSLGGVLDNQPQHF,.,TRBJ1-5,TRBV5-4,.
TGTGCCAGCAGCCGGGACAACCCAATGGATACGCAGTATTTT,CASSRDNPMDTQYF,.,TRBJ2-3,TRBV6-6,many
TGTGCCAGCAGCCCCTTGGGGTACACTGAAGCTTTCTTT,CASSPLGYTEAFF,.,TRBJ1-1,TRBV7-9,many
TGTGCCAGCGCTACAGGGTATAATGAAAAACTGTTTTTT,CASATGYNEKLFF,.,TRBJ1-4,TRBV5-6,few
TGTGCCAGTAGTATGTGGGGCCTATCCTACAATGAGCAGTTCTTC,CASSMWGLSYNEQFF,.,TRBJ2-1,TRBV19,many
TGTGCCAGCAGTTACTCTTACGGGGACAATGAGCAGTTCTTC,CASSYSYGDNEQFF,.,TRBJ2-1,TRBV6-6,few
TGCGCCAGCAGCTTTGGCCAGAGCGACACAGATACGCAGTATTTT,CASSFGQSDTDTQYF,.,TRBJ2-3,TRBV5-1,.
TGTGCCTGGAGTGTTGACTCCTATAATTCACCCCTCCACTTT,CAWSVDSYNSPLHF,.,TRBJ1-6,TRBV30,once
TGCGCCAGCAGCCAAGATATGGGGGACGGCTACACCTTC,CASSQDMGDGYTF,.,TRBJ1-2,TRBV4-3,.
TGTGCCAGCAGCTTACCGCAGGGGGCGAACACCGGGGAGCTGTTTTTT,CASSLPQGANTGELFF,TRBD1,TRBJ2-2,TRBV7-9,.
TGTGCCAGTAACCGACAGGGTAATCAGCCCCAGCATTTT,CASNRQGNQPQHF,TRBD1,TRBJ1-5,TRBV19,few
TGTGCCAGCAGTGAAAGAACAGGGAACTACGAGCAGTACTTC,CASSERTGNYEQYF,.,TRBJ2-7,TRBV2,few
TGTGCCATCAGTGACTACTCTAGCCCCTACAATGAGCAGTTCTTC,CAISDYSSPYNEQFF,.,TRBJ2-1,TRBV10-3,.
TGTGCCAGCAGCTTAGACGGGCAGGGCGGAGATACGCAGTATTTT,CASSLDGQGGDTQYF,.,TRBJ2-3,TRBV7-8,.
TGTGCCAGTAGTGTGGGACAGGAGAGTGAGCAGTTCTTC,CASSVGQESEQFF,TRBD1,TRBJ2-1,TRBV19,.
TGTGCCAGCAGCTACATAACAGTGAACACTGAAGCTTTCTTT,CASSYITVNTEAFF,.,TRBJ1-1,TRBV9,.
TGTGCCAGCAGTTATCAGGGCCGCACTGAAGCTTTCTTT,CASSYQGRTEAFF,.,TRBJ1-1,TRBV6-6,.
TGTGCCAGCAGTCCGATGACTAGCACAGATACGCAGTATTTT,CASSPMTSTDTQYF,.,TRBJ2-3,TRBV27,few
TGTGCCAGCAGGATCGACAGAAGTGCAGAGACCCAGTACTTC,CASRIDRSAETQYF,.,TRBJ2-5,TRBV7-2,.
TGTGCCAGCAGCTTAGATACGATAGCCTACGAGCAGTACTTC,CASSLDTIAYEQYF,.,TRBJ2-7,TRBV7-9,few
TGTGCCAGTAGTACTCGACAGTATGGCTACACCTTC,CASSTRQYGYTF,.,TRBJ1-2,TRBV19,.
TGCGCCAGCAGCACCTCTCAGCAAACCTACGAGCAGTACTTC,CASSTSQQTYEQYF,.,TRBJ2-7,TRBV5-1,.
TGTGCCAGCAGCTTGCAGGGGTGGGGTCAGCCCCAGCATTTT,CASSLQGWGQPQHF,.,TRBJ1-5,TRBV7-2,.
TGTGCCAGCAGCCTAAAAGGGACTGAAGCTTTCTTT,CASSLKGTEAFF,.,TRBJ1-1,TRBV7-9,many
TGTGCCAGCAGTTACTCTGGGACAGGGCCCTACGAGCAGTACTTC,CASSYSGTGPYEQYF,TRBD1,TRBJ2-7,TRBV6-6,.
TGCAGCGGCTCCGGGACTTACAATGAGCAGTTCTTC,CSGSGTYNEQFF,.,TRBJ2-1,TRBV29-1,many
TGTGCCAGCAGTCCACAGGGCTTGGGCAAAAACATTCAGTACTTC,CASSPQGLGKNIQYF,.,TRBJ2-4,TRBV2,.